This T cell receptor beta chain was obtained from a study of blood T cell repertoires in COVID-19. Study summary: Specimens from acute and convalescent COVID-19 originated in the United States, Italy and Spain. T cells, B-cell-depleted T cells, or PBMCs supplied cDNA or gDNA.

The CDR3 is made up of 20 amino acids. Germline V gene data show CDR1 as SGHRS and CDR2 as YFSETQ. V lost 0 bases to trimming and J lost 0 bases; unmatched junction nucleotides: 10. In the original analysis: Amplification of reference gene primers was used by the study to estimate nucleated cell counts. Profiled with immunoSEQ multiplex PCR; TCRdb holds only in-frame clones, not every one. V and J calls plus clone size are reproduced from that table; the DNA served to infer D and trimming. The sample contains about 240,000 clones, 65% to 90% of which appear only once. The sequencing input was peripheral blood. This clonotype originated in a man in his fifties or sixties with COVID-19, enrolled during active disease. V is TRBV5-1 and J is TRBJ1-6; TRBD1 agrees at 9 bases. Here the CDR3 reads CASSLARNRGLSSYNSPLHF. CDR3 nucleotides: TGCGCCAGCAGCTTGGCCAGAAACAGGGGGCTGAGCTCCTATAATTCACCCCTCCACTTT.